This T cell receptor (beta chain) was observed in a study of OX40 agonist ivuxolimab in advanced cancers. The table came from immunoSEQ multiplex PCR; TCRdb's copy has only in-frame clones and leaves some out. The profile shows over 50,000 clones, about 90% of them singletons. The CDR3 loop spans 11 amino acids. Trimming stripped 6 bases from V and 4 bases from J, with 4 bases between. CDR1 and CDR2 (germline): MNHNS, SASEGT. The TCR originated in an adult with an advanced solid tumor such as melanoma, head and neck, liver or kidney cancer. The input for sequencing was CD4+ or CD8+ T cells sorted from blood, taken in a trial of the OX40 agonist ivuxolimab. The V and J genes are TRBV6-1 and TRBJ1-5; D gene unclear. CDR3 in amino acids: CASSGNQPQHF. The CDR3, as DNA: TGTGCCAGCAGCGGAAATCAGCCCCAGCATTTT.